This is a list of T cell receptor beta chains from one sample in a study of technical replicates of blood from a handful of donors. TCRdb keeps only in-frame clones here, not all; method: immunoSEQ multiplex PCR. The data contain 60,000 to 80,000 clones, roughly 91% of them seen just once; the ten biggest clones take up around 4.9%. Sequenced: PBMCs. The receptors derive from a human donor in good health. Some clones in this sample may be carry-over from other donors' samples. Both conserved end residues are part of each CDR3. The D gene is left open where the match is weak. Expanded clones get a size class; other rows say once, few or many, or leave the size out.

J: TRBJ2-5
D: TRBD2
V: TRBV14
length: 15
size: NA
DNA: TGTGCCAGCAGCCGCCTAGCGGGGGGGCGGCAGACCCAGTACTTC
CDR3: CASSRLAGGRQTQYF

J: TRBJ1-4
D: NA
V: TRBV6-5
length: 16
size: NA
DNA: TGTGCCAGCAGTTTAGAAGACAATCCTGGGAATGAAAAACTGTTTTTT
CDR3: CASSLEDNPGNEKLFF

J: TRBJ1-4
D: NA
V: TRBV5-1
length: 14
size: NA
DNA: TGCGCCAGCAACTCGGCAGGAGGGTATGAAAAACTGTTTTTT
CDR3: CASNSAGGYEKLFF

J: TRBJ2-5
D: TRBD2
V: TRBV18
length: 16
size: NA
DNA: TGTGCCAGCTCACCACCGCGGCTAGCGGGTCAAGAGACCCAGTACTTC
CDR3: CASSPPRLAGQETQYF

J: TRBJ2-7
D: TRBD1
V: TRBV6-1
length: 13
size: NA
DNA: TGTGCCAGCGCAGCACAGGGGGCGGACGAGCAGTACTTC
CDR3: CASAAQGADEQYF

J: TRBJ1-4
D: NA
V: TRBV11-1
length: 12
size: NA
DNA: TGTGCCAGCAGCATCCAAGAGGAAAAACTGTTTTTT
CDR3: CASSIQEEKLFF

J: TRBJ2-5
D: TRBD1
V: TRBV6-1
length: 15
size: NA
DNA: TGTGCCAGCAGTGCCGGGACAGTGAGTCAAGAGACCCAGTACTTC
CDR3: CASSAGTVSQETQYF

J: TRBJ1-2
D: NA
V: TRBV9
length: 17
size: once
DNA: TGTGCCAGCAGCGAGGCCCCCACAGGGCTCACTAACTATGGCTACACCTTC
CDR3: CASSEAPTGLTNYGYTF

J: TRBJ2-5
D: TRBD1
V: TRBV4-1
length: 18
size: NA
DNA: TGCGCCAGCAGCCAAGATCCGGGCTTAGGACAGGGGAAAGAGACCCAGTACTTC
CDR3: CASSQDPGLGQGKETQYF

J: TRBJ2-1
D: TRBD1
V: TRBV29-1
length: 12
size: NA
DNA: TGCAGCGCTGGACAGGTCTACAATGAGCAGTTCTTC
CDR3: CSAGQVYNEQFF

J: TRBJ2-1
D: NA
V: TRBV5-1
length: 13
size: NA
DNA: TGCGCCAGCAAATCTAGCTATCGGGGTGAGCAGTTCTTC
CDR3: CASKSSYRGEQFF

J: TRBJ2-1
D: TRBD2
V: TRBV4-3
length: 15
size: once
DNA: TGCGCCAGCAGCCAAGACCGGCTAGCGGGAGTGGAGCAGTTCTTC
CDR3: CASSQDRLAGVEQFF

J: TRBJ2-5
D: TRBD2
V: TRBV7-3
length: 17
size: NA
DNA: TGTGCCAGCAGCTTGGGGACTAGCGGGAGGCCCGGGGAGACCCAGTACTTC
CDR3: CASSLGTSGRPGETQYF

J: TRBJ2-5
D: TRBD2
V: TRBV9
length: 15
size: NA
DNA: TGTGCCAGCACCCACGGACGGGGGGGGTTAGAGACCCAGTACTTC
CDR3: CASTHGRGGLETQYF

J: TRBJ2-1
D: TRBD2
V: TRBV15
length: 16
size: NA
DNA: TGTGCCACCAGCAGAGGAGCGGGGGTGGGATACAATGAGCAGTTCTTC
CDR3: CATSRGAGVGYNEQFF

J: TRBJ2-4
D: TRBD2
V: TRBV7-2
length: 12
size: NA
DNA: TGTGCCGAGCGGGGAGCGGGGGACATTCAGTACTTC
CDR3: CAERGAGDIQYF